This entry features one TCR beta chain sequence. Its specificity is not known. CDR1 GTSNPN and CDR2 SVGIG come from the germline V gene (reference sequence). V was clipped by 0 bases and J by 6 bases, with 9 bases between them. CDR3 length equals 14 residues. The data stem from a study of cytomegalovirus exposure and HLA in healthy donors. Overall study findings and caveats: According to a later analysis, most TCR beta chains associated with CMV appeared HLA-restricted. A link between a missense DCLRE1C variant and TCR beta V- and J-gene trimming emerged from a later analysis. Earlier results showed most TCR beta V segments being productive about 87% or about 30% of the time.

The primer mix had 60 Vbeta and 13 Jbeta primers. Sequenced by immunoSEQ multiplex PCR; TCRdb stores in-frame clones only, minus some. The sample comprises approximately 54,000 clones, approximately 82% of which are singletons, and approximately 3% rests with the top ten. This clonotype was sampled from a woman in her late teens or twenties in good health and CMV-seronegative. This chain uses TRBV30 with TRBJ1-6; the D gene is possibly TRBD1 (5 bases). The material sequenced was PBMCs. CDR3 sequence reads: CAWSVGGTNSPLHF. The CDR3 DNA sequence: TGTGCCTGGAGTGTTGGAGGGACTAATTCACCCCTCCACTTT.